This TCR beta chain emerged from a study of Ad26.COV2.S vaccination and SARS-CoV-2 variants. About the research overall: Dosing was one shot or two shots 56 days apart. General study results and limits: Once vaccination had occurred, spike-specific CD8+ and CD4+ T cell responses reportedly showed substantial breadth.

The treatment here: around 19 received Ad26.COV2.S at low or high dose, single or two shots; about 5 received placebo; per-sample allocation not given. Day 63 after the first vaccine or placebo injection was the time point for sampling. Trimming removed 4 bases at V and 0 bases at J, with 9 bases between. Germline CDR1 SNHLY, CDR2 FYNNEI. The CDR3 has 14 amino acids. In regard to this clone: Its antigen is unidentified.

Assay used: immunoSEQ multiplex PCR; TCRdb lists only in-frame clones, some missing. The sample shows about 480,000 clones, roughly 85% of them seen only once. The chain has TRBV2 and TRBJ1-2; the D gene is possibly TRBD1 (5 bases). Sequences were derived from peripheral blood, sampled in a trial of Ad26.COV2.S vaccine versus placebo. The origin of this receptor is a person aged 18-60 years who received the Ad26.COV2.S COVID-19 vaccine or a placebo. In DNA, the CDR3 is TGTGCCAGCAGTGGCGGGACGGCTAACTATGGCTACACCTTC. It translates to CASSGGTANYGYTF.